This T cell receptor beta chain was recovered during a study of blood T cell repertoires in COVID-19. From germline, CDR1 is SGHRS and CDR2 YFSETQ. This CDR3 has 15 amino acids. V lost 0 bases, J lost 12 bases, and 19 bases lay in between. Per the original methods: Reference gene primer amplification in the assay estimated nucleated cell counts. Method: immunoSEQ multiplex PCR; TCRdb's copy keeps in-frame clones and lacks some. V, J and clone size were drawn from that table, and D and trimming were deduced from the DNA. The data contain about 100,000 clones, around 80% of them seen just once; the ten biggest clones take up approximately 9.9%.

This clonotype originated in a man in his sixties with active or convalescent COVID-19. Sequenced input: peripheral blood. This chain uses TRBV5-1 with TRBJ2-1, with D possibly TRBD1 on 5 matching bases. CDR3 DNA sequence: TGCGCCAGCAGCTTGGAAAGGGGAAATACAGAATGGCAGTTCTTC. Protein: CASSLERGNTEWQFF.